This T cell receptor (beta chain) was documented in a study of T-cell reconstitution after alpha-beta-depleted transplantation in children. The V end was cut by 4 bases, the J end by 0 bases, with 4 bases between. CDR3 length: 13 amino acids. Germline CDR1 SNHLY, CDR2 FYNNEI. A remark on this clonotype: Its matching antigen is unknown.

Findings and caveats of the study: Reportedly, alpha-beta T cells present about two months post-transplant originated from several hundred expanded clones of graft origin. T-cell numbers and diversity, one year after transplant, stemmed largely from T cells that were newly produced.

Unique molecular identifiers were incorporated into the prepared TCRbeta library. Each CDR3 protein is one row after TCRdb ran MiXCR on the PCR reads. The sample lists more than 400,000 distinct CDR3 sequences, 43% occurring once. This TCR was sampled from a girl under 10 years old with aplastic anemia, due to receive a stem cell transplant. The sequences come from PBMCs, collected before TCRalphabeta/CD19-depleted stem cell transplant. V usage is TRBV2 and J usage is TRBJ1-5; D uncertain. Here the CDR3 reads CASSAISNQPQHF. In nucleotides, the CDR3 is TGTGCCAGCAGTGCCATTAGCAATCAGCCCCAGCATTTT.